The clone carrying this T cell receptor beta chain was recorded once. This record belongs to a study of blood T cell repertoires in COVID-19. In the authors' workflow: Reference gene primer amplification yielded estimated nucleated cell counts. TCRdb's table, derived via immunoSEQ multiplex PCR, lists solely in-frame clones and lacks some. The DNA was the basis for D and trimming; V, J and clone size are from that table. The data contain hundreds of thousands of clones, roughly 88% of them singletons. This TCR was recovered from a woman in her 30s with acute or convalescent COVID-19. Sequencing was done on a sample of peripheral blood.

The CDR3 bases are TGTGCCAGCAGTTTTAGGGCTAGCGGGATTAGTGAGCAGTTCTTC. Translating it yields CASSFRASGISEQFF. The V and J genes are TRBV6-6 and TRBJ2-1; TRBD2 aligns across 9 bases. The CDR3 loop spans 15 amino acids. Germline lookup yields CDR1 MNHNY and CDR2 SVGAGI (reference sequence). Trimming removed 4 bases from V and 9 bases from J; junction bases left unmatched: 10.